What follows are 27 T cell receptor beta chains derived from one specimen sequenced in a study of monozygotic twins with inflammatory bowel disease. TCRdb re-analyzed the 5' RACE reads; it lists each CDR3 protein once, without DNA. The listing records 70,000 to 95,000 distinct CDR3 sequences. Sequencing input: blood. The receptor set was obtained from a human donor with ulcerative colitis or Crohn's disease, or a healthy co-twin of an affected twin (not recorded which).

V gene TRBV5-1 combines with J gene TRBJ1-1; there is no DNA to check the TCRdb D call of TRBD1. The CDR3 loop spans 13 amino acids. Germline CDR1 is SGHRS and CDR2 is YFSETQ. The CDR3 loop is CASSLGEGVGAFF.

J is TRBJ1-2 and V is TRBV5-6; TCRdb reports TRBD1, a call that lacks DNA to check it against. Germline CDR1 and CDR2: SGHDT and YYEEEE. The CDR3 contains 14 residues. CDR3 in amino acids: CASSPGGRIYGYTF.

This chain uses TRBV4-1 with TRBJ2-1; TCRdb proposes TRBD1, but this gene call is untestable without DNA. Germline loops: CDR1 MGHRA, CDR2 YSYEKL. The CDR3 is 15 residues long. The CDR3: CASSQGGDPKWEQFF.

The chain is built from TRBV12-3 or TRBV12-4 and TRBJ2-5. The CDR3 covers 11 residues. CDR3 loop: CASCYQETQYF.

The chain couples TRBV27 to TRBJ1-5; TCRdb proposes TRBD1, but this gene call is untestable without DNA. The CDR3 totals 16 residues. The germline CDR1 and CDR2 sequences are MNHEY and SMNVEV (reference sequence). The chain's CDR3 is CASSPGINRSNQPQHF.

The genes are TRBV6-2 or TRBV6-3 and TRBJ1-1; no DNA is available, so the TRBD1 call from TCRdb remains unchecked. The CDR3 consists of 14 residues. CDR1 and CDR2 (germline): MNHEY, SVGEGT. CDR3 loop: CASRAGTGNTEAFF.

The gene calls are TRBV5-4 and TRBJ2-1; with no DNA, the TCRdb D assignment of TRBD1 cannot be verified. The CDR3 loop spans 15 amino acids. Germline V gives CDR1 SGHNT, CDR2 YYREEE (reference sequence). The CDR3 spells CASSLGGGTFDEQFF.

This chain connects TRBV12-3 or TRBV12-4 to TRBJ2-7; TCRdb's D call, TRBD1, is unchecked because there is no DNA. This CDR3 spans 17 amino acids. The CDR3 region is CASSLRFLRDRGYEQYF.

This chain links TRBV27 with TRBJ2-3; checking the TCRdb D call of TRBD1 is not possible without DNA. The CDR3 runs to 19 residues. The germline CDR1 and CDR2 sequences are MNHEY and SMNVEV (reference sequence). The CDR3 reads CASKNTGVVPRWNTDTQYF.

The chain has TRBV2 and TRBJ2-2; the D call from TCRdb, TRBD1, cannot be confirmed without DNA. Germline CDR1 reads SNHLY; CDR2 reads FYNNEI. The CDR3 covers 15 residues. The chain's CDR3 is CASSELRGNTGELFF.

V gene TRBV29-1 combines with J gene TRBJ2-7; TCRdb indicates TRBD1, and absent DNA this call remains unverified. In germline, CDR1 is SQVTM, CDR2 ANQGSEA. The CDR3 consists of 11 residues. CDR3: CSVGGGNEQYF.

The gene calls are TRBV20-1 and TRBJ1-3; without DNA, the TCRdb call of TRBD1 cannot be checked. The CDR3 is made up of 15 amino acids. Germline-derived CDR1 and CDR2 are DFQATT and SNEGSKA (reference sequence). The CDR3 sequence is CSARETGGSGNTIYF.

This chain uses TRBV7-8 with TRBJ2-2; TCRdb names TRBD1, which stays unverified in the absence of DNA. Germline CDR1 SGHVS, CDR2 FQNEAQ. CDR3 length: 17 residues. The CDR3 reads CASSLERGGKRAGELFF.

The chain employs TRBV7-2 and TRBJ2-7. The CDR3 consists of 15 residues. Germline V gives CDR1 SGHTA, CDR2 FQGNSA. The CDR3 here is CASSFMVSTVHEQYF.

The chain employs TRBV20-1 and TRBJ1-1; checking the TCRdb D call of TRBD1 is not possible without DNA. The CDR3 is 17 residues long. Germline CDR1 reads DFQATT; CDR2 reads SNEGSKA (reference sequence). The CDR3 spells CSAQREGQGASRTEAFF.

V and J are TRBV20-1 and TRBJ1-5. Germline lookup yields CDR1 DFQATT and CDR2 SNEGSKA (reference sequence). CDR3 length equals 14 residues. This CDR3 reads CSAPYRGDNQPQHF.

The chain employs TRBV6-5 and TRBJ2-7. This CDR3 region has 16 residues. From germline, CDR1 is MNHEY and CDR2 SVGAGI. The CDR3 sequence: CASSYRISSILFEQYF.

This chain joins TRBV5-8 and TRBJ1-1; the D call of TRBD1 rests on TCRdb alone, since no DNA is present to check it. CDR1 SGHTS and CDR2 YDEGEE come from the germline V gene. This CDR3 has 14 residues. CDR3 sequence reads: CASSLRGSQGEAFF. Based on the CDR3 plus reference TRBV5-8 and TRBJ1-1, the full variable domain is EAGVTQSPTHLIKTRGQQATLRCSPISGHTSVYWYQQALGLGLQFLLWYDEGEERNRGNFPPRFSGRQFPNYSSELNVNALELEDSALYLCASSLRGSQGEAFFGQGTRLTVV.

Here the CDR3 reads CASSIKGFGQPQHF. The gene calls are TRBV19 and TRBJ1-5. Germline values: CDR1 LNHDA, CDR2 SQIVND (reference sequence). This CDR3 is built from 14 residues.

V and J are TRBV12-3 or TRBV12-4 and TRBJ1-1. The CDR3 spans 18 residues. CDR3: CASSPQGTSGPRNTEAFF.

The chain has TRBV7-8 and TRBJ2-2; TCRdb lists TRBD1, though no DNA is available to test this call. From germline, CDR1 is SGHVS and CDR2 FQNEAQ. This CDR3 region has 14 residues. The CDR3 here is CASSGQLNTGELFF. Combining the CDR3 with reference TRBV7-8 and TRBJ2-2 gives the whole variable domain GAGVSQSPRYKVAKRGQDVALRCDPISGHVSLFWYQQALGQGPEFLTYFQNEAQLDKSGLPSDRFFAERPEGSVSTLKIQRTQQEDSAVYLCASSGQLNTGELFFGEGSRLTVL.

The V call is TRBV5-1, the J call TRBJ2-1; without DNA, the TCRdb call of TRBD2 cannot be checked. The CDR3 runs to 14 residues. The germline gives CDR1 SGHRS, CDR2 YFSETQ. CDR3 loop: CASSLEGPSKAQFF. The full variable domain, completed using reference TRBV5-1 and TRBJ2-1, is KAGVTQTPRYLIKTRGQQVTLSCSPISGHRSVSWYQQTPGQGLQFLFEYFSETQRNKGNFPGRFSGRQFSNSRSEMNVSTLELGDSALYLCASSLEGPSKAQFFGPGTRLTVL.

V gene TRBV29-1 combines with J gene TRBJ2-1; lacking DNA, the TRBD2 call made by TCRdb goes unchecked. Germline CDR1 and CDR2: SQVTM and ANQGSEA. The CDR3 spans 15 residues. The chain's CDR3 is CSVVLLRVTYNEQFF.

The rearrangement joins TRBV18 to TRBJ2-7; TCRdb selects TRBD1, and the lack of DNA leaves this call unchecked. This CDR3 is 13 amino acids long. Germline lookup yields CDR1 KGHSH and CDR2 LQKENI. The CDR3 here is CASSAGHRYEQYF. Looking up the rest from reference TRBV18 and TRBJ2-7 gives the full variable domain: NAGVMQNPRHLVRRRGQEARLRCSPMKGHSHVYWYRQLPEEGLKFMVYLQKENIIDESGMPKERFSAEFPKEGPSILRIQQVVRGDSAAYFCASSAGHRYEQYFGPGTRLTVT.

The V and J genes are TRBV14 and TRBJ1-1. Germline lookup yields CDR1 SGHDN and CDR2 FVKESK. This CDR3 is 15 amino acids long. The CDR3 loop reads CASSPTLIGNTEAFF.

The J gene is TRBJ1-6, the V gene TRBV7-2. The CDR3 is 16 residues long. Germline-derived CDR1 and CDR2 are SGHTA and FQGNSA. CDR3 amino acids: CASSQRTDLYNSPLHF.

This chain joins TRBV4-1 and TRBJ1-1. Germline assignment: CDR1 MGHRA and CDR2 YSYEKL. This CDR3 comprises 18 residues. CDR3 sequence reads: CASSLGFMRGEREYGAFF.